The 10 T cell receptor beta chains given below trace back to one sample, sequenced in a study of beta chain features in type 1 diabetes (dated by TCRdb to the late 2010s). Libraries came from the immunoSEQ multiplex PCR assay. All of the isolated RNA was reverse transcribed with the High Capacity cDNA Reverse Transcription Kit, so expressed TCRB transcripts were sequenced. TCRdb re-hosts the immuneACCESS table, in-frame sequences only. Its copies lack some clones; in the studies checked, an unresolved V gene accounts for under half of them, and the cause for the rest is not known. The sample contains roughly 300,000 clones, about 15% of them found a single time. The ten largest clones take up under 8.5% of the sample. The sequencing input was central memory CD4+ T cells from blood. These receptors were obtained from a man aged 30 to 45 in good health.

This clone is a singleton in its sample. The chain uses TRBV5-1 and TRBJ2-2; D not certain. Trimming stripped 6 bases from V and 0 bases from J, with 12 bases between. Germline-derived CDR1 and CDR2 are SGHRS and YFSETQ. This CDR3 is built from 15 residues. CDR3 nucleotide sequence: TGCGCCAGCACCCGTATCGAACCGAACACCGGGGAGCTGTTTTTT. It translates to CASTRIEPNTGELFF.

The genes are TRBV5-4 and TRBJ1-3; D call uncertain. Trimming removed 4 bases from V and 10 bases from J, with 21 bases in between. Germline-derived CDR1 and CDR2 are SGHNT and YYREEE (reference sequence). The CDR3 has 15 residues. DNA of the CDR3: TGTGCCAGCAGCCGGTCCGGAATGCAAGCGCGTACCATATATTTT. As protein: CASSRSGMQARTIYF.

This chain joins TRBV11-2 and TRBJ2-3, with D perhaps being TRBD1 or TRBD2 (7 bases each). Between the trimmed V and J ends, which lost 1 base and 1 base, there was a span of 12 bases. Looked up from germline, CDR1 is SGHAT and CDR2 is FQNNGV. The CDR3 totals 16 residues. CDR3 in DNA: TGTGCCAGCAGCTTAGTGGGAGGGGGCGGCACAGATACGCAGTATTTT. Translated, it gives CASSLVGGGGTDTQYF.

Only a few counts were recorded for this clone. V usage is TRBV29-1 and J usage is TRBJ1-2; 9 bases match TRBD1. The CDR3 sequence is 14 residues long. The ends lost 4 bases at V and 5 bases at J; junction bases unmatched: 8. Germline lookup yields CDR1 SQVTM and CDR2 ANQGSEA. The CDR3 nucleotides read TGCAGCGTTGGTGGACAGGGGTGGGGGTATGGCTACACCTTC. It encodes CSVGGQGWGYGYTF.

The V call is TRBV4-2, the J call TRBJ2-3; D gene ambiguous. This CDR3 is built from 14 residues. The germline gives CDR1 LGHNA, CDR2 YNFKEQ. V shed 0 bases and J shed 3 bases, with 7 bases lying between them. In DNA, the CDR3 is TGTGCCAGCAGCCAAGACGACCGGACAGATACGCAGTATTTT. This translates into CASSQDDRTDTQYF.

V and J are TRBV7-2 and TRBJ2-3, with 7 bases matching TRBD2. The CDR3 is 15 residues long. V trimming: 5 bases; J trimming: 1 base; junction bases outside the gene matches: 6. The germline gives CDR1 SGHTA, CDR2 FQGNSA. In DNA, the CDR3 is TGTGCCAGCAGCCAAAGCGGGACGGGCACAGATACGCAGTATTTT. It is translated as CASSQSGTGTDTQYF.

In this sample, this clone turned up a few times. This chain joins TRBV6-5 and TRBJ1-1; D ambiguous. The V and J ends lost 4 bases and 3 bases respectively, with 9 bases between them. The CDR3 totals 13 residues. The germline gives CDR1 MNHEY, CDR2 SVGAGI. The CDR3 DNA reads as TGTGCCAGCAGTTTGGTGGCCCACACTGAAGCTTTCTTT. Its protein product is CASSLVAHTEAFF.

In this sample, this clone turned up many times. The genes are TRBV11-2 and TRBJ1-2; D not certain. Per germline, CDR1 SGHAT and CDR2 FQNNGV. Trimming cost V 0 bases and J 3 bases, with 11 bases left between them. The CDR3 is 15 amino acids. The CDR3 nucleotides read TGTGCCAGCAGCTTAGATCGGCGCGGGGACTATGGCTACACCTTC. Translating gives CASSLDRRGDYGYTF.

This clone was seen more than once but under ten times. The sample contains more than one DNA sequence encoding this CDR3. The V call is TRBV11-3, the J call TRBJ2-5, with 7 bases fitting TRBD1. After removal of 1 base from V and 4 bases from J, the junction contained 0 bases not matched to a gene. From germline, CDR1 is SGHNT and CDR2 YENEEA. The CDR3 length is 13 residues. The CDR3: CASSLAGGETQYF. CDR3 bases: TGTGCCAGCAGCTTAGCAGGGGGAGAGACCCAGTACTTC.

The gene calls are TRBV6-6 and TRBJ1-2, with a weak D call TRBD1 (5 bases). V was cut by 2 bases and J by 1 base, with 11 bases left in between. This CDR3 has 15 amino acids. CDR1 and CDR2 from the germline V gene are MNHNY and SVGAGI (reference sequence). CDR3 DNA: TGTGCCAGCAGTTACAGCAGGGATGGTAACTATGGCTACACCTTC. Translated, it gives CASSYSRDGNYGYTF.